The rows below give T cell receptor beta chains drawn from one sample of a study of T cells after yellow fever vaccination. In TCRdb, the 5' RACE reads were re-called with MiXCR into one record per CDR3 protein. The top ten clones hold 23% of a sample with some 300,000 distinct CDR3 sequences, approximately 3.8% of them seen once. The sample in question was PBMCs, obtained on the day of the yellow fever booster vaccination. The receptors derive from a man aged 18 to 30 who received the YFV17D yellow fever vaccine. Both conserved end residues are part of each CDR3. The D gene is left open where the match is weak. Some rows have no size entry. The others give once, few or many, or a class for an expanded clone.

many,.,TRBJ2-4,TRBV20-1,TGCAGTGCTAGCCAGGGAGCGAACATTCAGTACTTC,CSASQGANIQYF
many,.,TRBJ1-2,TRBV4-1,TGCGCCAGCAGCCGTCCGGACGCCCACTATGGCTACACCTTC,CASSRPDAHYGYTF
.,.,TRBJ2-1,TRBV7-7,TGTGCTAGCAGCTTAAACCTAGGGGGTGATGAGCAGTTCTTC,CASSLNLGGDEQFF
.,TRBD1,TRBJ1-1,TRBV12-3/TRBV12-4,TGTGCCAGCAACCCGACAGGGATGAACACTGAAGCTTTCTTT,CASNPTGMNTEAFF
many,.,TRBJ1-4,TRBV28,TGTGCCAGCAGTGACGGGGCGTCGTACTCTAATGAAAAACTGTTTTTT,CASSDGASYSNEKLFF
many,.,TRBJ1-1,TRBV5-1,TGCGCCAGCAGCTTGGTTGGGGGAGAGAACACTGAAGCTTTCTTT,CASSLVGGENTEAFF
.,TRBD2,TRBJ2-5,TRBV6-5,TGTGCCAGCAGTTACTCCCCGCTAGCGGGGGGGGAGACCCAGTACTTC,CASSYSPLAGGETQYF
few,TRBD2,TRBJ2-7,TRBV4-1,TGCGCCAGCAGCCAAGGTCAGGGCGGGGGGATCGTCTACGAGCAGTACTTC,CASSQGQGGGIVYEQYF
.,TRBD2,TRBJ2-2,TRBV20-1,TGCAGTGCTAGTGCAACTAGCGGCAACACCGGGGAGCTGTTTTTT,CSASATSGNTGELFF
many,TRBD1,TRBJ2-7,TRBV4-1,TGCGCCAGCAGCCAATCCGGGACAGGGGGTTACGAGCAGTACTTC,CASSQSGTGGYEQYF
.,TRBD1,TRBJ1-2,TRBV27,TGTGCCAGCAGTATAGGACAGGGCGGCTATGGCTACACCTTC,CASSIGQGGYGYTF
many,.,TRBJ1-4,TRBV12-3/TRBV12-4,TGTGCCAGCAGGGCCCGGGGGGGGCGCGATGAAAAACTGTTTTTT,CASRARGGRDEKLFF
many,TRBD2,TRBJ2-3,TRBV10-2,TGCGCCACAGTTCAGCGGGGCGAGGGAGATACGCAGTATTTT,CATVQRGEGDTQYF
.,TRBD1,TRBJ1-1,TRBV29-1,TGCAGCGCCCAAATCCCGGCAGGGGGCTTCGGCACTGAAGCTTTCTTT,CSAQIPAGGFGTEAFF
.,TRBD2,TRBJ2-5,TRBV11-2,TGTGCCAGCAGCTCCTGGATTTTAGCGGGGGGGCCATGGGTAGAGACCCAGTACTTC,CASSSWILAGGPWVETQYF
many,.,TRBJ1-6,TRBV6-6,TGTGCCAGCAGTTACAGCGGGGCCGTCTCACCCCTCCACTTT,CASSYSGAVSPLHF
few,.,TRBJ1-4,TRBV20-1,TGCAGTGCTTCCGGGACCGAGGGGGAAAAACTGTTTTTT,CSASGTEGEKLFF
many,.,TRBJ1-1,TRBV6-6,TGTGCCAGCAGTTACTCGCTTCGGGGAGAAGCTTTCTTT,CASSYSLRGEAFF
.,.,TRBJ1-1,TRBV5-1,TGCGCCAGCAGCTTGGAAGGGGTGAAGAACACTGAAGCTTTCTTT,CASSLEGVKNTEAFF
.,.,TRBJ2-7,TRBV21-1,TGTGCCAGCGTTGGGGGGACAAGCTCCTACGAGCAGTACTTC,CASVGGTSSYEQYF
many,.,TRBJ2-2,TRBV3-1,TGTGCCAGCAGCCAAGATCGCCTCGGGGAGCTGTTTTTT,CASSQDRLGELFF
many,.,TRBJ2-7,TRBV5-1,TGCGCCAGCAGCTTGAACAGGGCAGGAGAGCAGTACTTC,CASSLNRAGEQYF
many,.,TRBJ2-7,TRBV5-1,TGCGCCAGCAGCCAGGGACGGAGCTACGAGCAGTACTTC,CASSQGRSYEQYF
few,TRBD2,TRBJ2-3,TRBV5-1,TGCGCCAGCAGAATGGGACTAGCGGGAGGAGATACGCAGTATTTT,CASRMGLAGGDTQYF
few,TRBD1,TRBJ1-6,TRBV7-2,TGTGCCAGCAGCAACCGACAGGGCGCGAAAGGTTCACCCCTCCACTTT,CASSNRQGAKGSPLHF
few,.,TRBJ2-2,TRBV6-1,TGTGCCAGCAGTGAATTCGACCCCAGGGCCGCCGGGGAGCTGTTTTTT,CASSEFDPRAAGELFF
many,TRBD1,TRBJ2-5,TRBV28,TGTGCCAGCAGTCACCGGAGGGACAGGGAAGAGACCCAGTACTTC,CASSHRRDREETQYF
.,.,TRBJ1-6,TRBV7-2,TGTGCCAGCAGAGACACCCTCTATAATTCACCCCTCCACTTT,CASRDTLYNSPLHF
.,TRBD1,TRBJ2-2,TRBV3-1,TGTGCCAGCACCCGGACAGGCTTCGCGAACACCGGGGAGCTGTTTTTT,CASTRTGFANTGELFF
many,.,TRBJ2-1,TRBV7-9,TGTGCCAGCAGCTTAAGGGGACACTCCTACAATGAGCAGTTCTTC,CASSLRGHSYNEQFF
many,.,TRBJ2-7,TRBV29-1,TGCAGCGTTGTTTGGCACGGCTACGAGCAGTACTTC,CSVVWHGYEQYF
.,TRBD1,TRBJ1-3,TRBV5-1,TGCGCCAGCAGCCCACCAGACAGGGCATCTGGAAACACCATATATTTT,CASSPPDRASGNTIYF
few,.,TRBJ2-2,TRBV7-2,TGTGCCAGCAGCCCAAATCGGGGGTACACCGGGGAGCTGTTTTTT,CASSPNRGYTGELFF
many,TRBD1,TRBJ1-6,TRBV20-1,TGCAGTGCTACCCGGGACAGCAGAAATTCACCCCTCCACTTT,CSATRDSRNSPLHF
.,.,TRBJ2-5,TRBV29-1,TGCAGCGTTGATATCGGTAGACAAGAGACCCAGTACTTC,CSVDIGRQETQYF
few,.,TRBJ1-1,TRBV7-6,TGTGCCAGCAGCTTAGGCTCAGGGAATGAAGCTTTCTTT,CASSLGSGNEAFF
.,.,TRBJ1-4,TRBV25-1,TGTGCCAGCAACACAAGGAATGAAAAACTGTTTTTT,CASNTRNEKLFF
.,TRBD1,TRBJ2-5,TRBV27,TGTGCCAGCTCCTGGGGGACAGGGATGGTTGAGACCCAGTACTTC,CASSWGTGMVETQYF
few,.,TRBJ2-1,TRBV6-5,TGTGCCAGCAGTTACTCCCACGGGGCGATCAATGAGCAGTTCTTC,CASSYSHGAINEQFF